Below are 21 T cell receptor beta chains sequenced from a single sample in a study of blood T cell repertoires in COVID-19. The repertoire was sequenced with immunoSEQ multiplex PCR; TCRdb's copy has only in-frame clones and lacks some. The sample holds roughly 260,000 clones, 75% to 95% seen once. The sequenced material came from peripheral blood. These receptors were taken from a person under 35 with COVID-19, enrolled during active disease.

The chain has TRBV4-3 and TRBJ2-3, with 12 bases identical to TRBD2. This CDR3 has 15 residues. After removal of 4 bases from V and 3 bases from J, the junction contained 2 bases not matched to a gene. The germline V gene has CDR1 LGHNA and CDR2 YSLEER. CDR3 sequence: CASSPGTSGTDTQYF. CDR3 bases: TGCGCCAGCAGCCCCGGGACTAGCGGGACAGATACGCAGTATTTT.

This chain links TRBV19 with TRBJ1-1, with 10 bases fitting TRBD1. The CDR3 covers 16 residues. Germline loops: CDR1 LNHDA, CDR2 SQIVND (reference sequence). J lost 1 base, V lost 3 bases, and 5 bases had no gene match. CDR3 coding DNA: TGTGCCAGTAGTATGTCCGGACAGGGGGGGAACACTGAAGCTTTCTTT. It specifies CASSMSGQGGNTEAFF.

The rearrangement links TRBV2 to TRBJ2-7; 7 bases agree with TRBD1. The V segment lost 4 bases and the J segment 3 bases; nucleotides outside the gene matches: 6. The CDR3 loop spans 14 amino acids. Germline CDR1 SNHLY, CDR2 FYNNEI. The CDR3 nucleotides are TGTGCCAGCAGTGGGGGGACAGTGGACTACGAGCAGTACTTC. This translates into CASSGGTVDYEQYF.

The DNA of the CDR3 is TGTGCCAGCAGCTTGGCCGGTGGGGCGGGAGTATCAAATGAGCAGTTCTTC. Translation gives CASSLAGGAGVSNEQFF. The chain recombines TRBV5-4 with TRBJ2-1; 7 bases fit TRBD2. There are 17 residues in the CDR3. The germline gives CDR1 SGHNT, CDR2 YYREEE (reference sequence). J lost 7 bases, V lost 0 bases, and 13 bases had no gene match.

The chain is built from TRBV19 and TRBJ1-3, with a weak D call TRBD1 (6 bases). Between the trimmed V and J ends, which lost 8 bases and 0 bases, there was a span of 11 bases. Germline V gene data show CDR1 as LNHDA and CDR2 as SQIVND (reference sequence). The CDR3 is made up of 14 amino acids. Here the CDR3 reads CASVAGASGNTIYF. The CDR3 DNA reads TGTGCCAGTGTCGCGGGGGCCTCTGGAAACACCATATATTTT.

The V call is TRBV2, the J call TRBJ1-3, with D unresolved. Trimming cost V 4 bases and J 4 bases, with 14 bases left between them. CDR3 length: 15 residues. Germline CDR1 and CDR2: SNHLY and FYNNEI. The CDR3 coding sequence is TGTGCCAGCAGTGTTGTACGGGATGGGGGAAACACCATATATTTT. Its translation: CASSVVRDGGNTIYF. The whole variable domain, filled in from reference TRBV2 and TRBJ1-3, reads EPEVTQTPSHQVTQMGQEVILRCVPISNHLYFYWYRQILGQKVEFLVSFYNNEISEKSEIFDDQFSVERPDGSNFTLKIRSTKLEDSAMYFCASSVVRDGGNTIYFGEGSWLTVV.

A note on this clone: The limits of the CDR3 on the DNA are not certain, so only TCRdb's listed CDR3 is given. V usage is TRBV12-3 or TRBV12-4 and J usage is TRBJ2-2; the listed D gene, TRBD2, was not tested against the DNA. From its first to its last residue, the CDR3 has 12 amino acids. CDR3 sequence reads: CASSFGAGELFF.

J is TRBJ1-5 and V is TRBV19; 7 bases are shared with TRBD1. The ends lost 5 bases at V and 7 bases at J; junction bases unmatched: 8. The germline V gene encodes CDR1 LNHDA and CDR2 SQIVND (reference sequence). The CDR3 extends over 14 amino acids. CDR3 sequence reads: CASSSEGARQPQHF. The DNA of the CDR3 is TGTGCCAGTAGTTCGGAGGGGGCGAGGCAGCCCCAGCATTTT. Based on the CDR3 plus reference TRBV19 and TRBJ1-5, the full variable domain is DGGITQSPKYLFRKEGQNVTLSCEQNLNHDAMYWYRQDPGQGLRLIYYSQIVNDFQKGDIAEGYSVSREKKESFPLTVTSAQKNPTAFYLCASSSEGARQPQHFGDGTRLSIL.

V usage is TRBV7-2 and J usage is TRBJ2-3, with TRBD2 matching over 7 bases. The CDR3 runs 14 residues. Germline V gene sequence: CDR1 SGHTA, CDR2 FQGNSA. With V trimmed by 4 bases and J by 0 bases, 1 base remained unmatched. CDR3 sequence: CASSYSGSTDTQYF. The CDR3 DNA reads TGTGCCAGCAGCTATAGCGGGAGCACAGATACGCAGTATTTT.

The chain recombines TRBV15 with TRBJ2-3; possibly TRBD1 for D (5 bases). The V gene's germline CDR1 is LNHNV and CDR2 YYDKDF (reference sequence). V dropped 4 bases and J dropped 2 bases, with 10 bases sitting between them. This CDR3 has 14 residues. This CDR3 reads CATSIRGLTDTQYF. The CDR3 bases are TGTGCCACCAGCATTAGGGGCCTCACAGATACGCAGTATTTT.

The V gene is TRBV12-3 or TRBV12-4, the J gene TRBJ1-3; D unclear. The V end lost 5 bases, the J end lost 3 bases, and 2 bases lay between the germline ends. This CDR3 comprises 11 residues. Written as DNA, the CDR3 is TGTGCCAGCAGTCTTGGAAACACCATATATTTT. Translating it yields CASSLGNTIYF.

The chain combines TRBV2 with TRBJ1-5, with a tentative D call TRBD1 (5 bases). The CDR3 spans 13 residues. Trimming pared 4 bases from V and 4 bases from J, leaving 8 bases between. CDR1 is SNHLY and CDR2 is FYNNEI in the germline V gene. The CDR3 loop is CASSGQKNQPQHF. CDR3 nucleotides: TGTGCCAGCAGTGGACAGAAGAATCAGCCCCAGCATTTT.

The J gene is TRBJ2-3, the V gene TRBV9; perhaps TRBD1 as D (6 bases). The CDR3 has 17 amino acids. The V gene lost 0 bases and the J gene lost 1 base, with 15 bases spanning the gap. Per the germline V gene, CDR1 is SGDLS and CDR2 is YYNGEE. The CDR3 coding sequence is TGTGCCAGCAGCGTAGAAGGGGGAGCGGACCGCACAGATACGCAGTATTTT. It yields the protein CASSVEGGADRTDTQYF.

The chain couples TRBV19 to TRBJ2-7, with 9 bases identical to TRBD1. The J segment lost 1 base and the V segment lost 3 bases, leaving 4 bases of the junction unmatched. Germline loops: CDR1 LNHDA, CDR2 SQIVND (reference sequence). This CDR3 contains 15 residues. CDR3 amino acids: CASSISGTGSYEQYF. The CDR3 DNA follows: TGTGCCAGTAGTATCTCCGGGACAGGGTCCTACGAGCAGTACTTC.

The chain is built from TRBV3-1 (or the pseudogene TRBV3-2) and TRBJ2-3, with 8 bases lining up with TRBD2. V shed 3 bases, J shed 6 bases, and the junction held 5 bases outside the gene matches. Germline CDR1 LGHDT, CDR2 YNNKEL (reference sequence). The length of the CDR3 is 14 residues. CDR3 bases: TGTGCCAGCAGCCAGGGACTAGAATGGGATACGCAGTATTTT. Its translation: CASSQGLEWDTQYF.

V is TRBV19 and J is TRBJ2-1, with D tentatively TRBD1 (5 bases). Deletions cut 7 bases from V and 5 bases from J, with 15 bases between. CDR1 is LNHDA and CDR2 is SQIVND in the germline V gene (reference sequence). The CDR3 consists of 14 residues. The CDR3 sequence: CASTQWLRDNEQFF. The CDR3 DNA follows: TGTGCCAGTACGCAGTGGCTCAGGGACAATGAGCAGTTCTTC.

The V gene is TRBV11-2, the J gene TRBJ1-4, with 10 bases identical to TRBD1. Germline V gene lookup returns CDR1 SGHAT and CDR2 FQNNGV. The V segment lost 6 bases and the J segment 7 bases; nucleotides outside the gene matches: 5. The CDR3 is 14 residues long. The CDR3 here is CASRLGQGSEKLFF. DNA for the CDR3: TGTGCCAGCAGATTGGGACAGGGGAGTGAAAAACTGTTTTTT.

This clone was recorded only once. Mismatch with germline at one junction end may stem from a read error. The chain employs TRBV24-1 and TRBJ2-1, with TRBD1 as a possible D gene (6 bases). There are 15 residues in the CDR3. The germline CDR1 and CDR2 sequences are KGHDR and SFDVKD. The CDR3 protein is CATSNLDSAYNEQFF. The CDR3 region has the DNA TGTGCCACCAGTAATTTGGACAGTGCCTACAATGAGCAGTTCTTC.

The CDR3 nucleotides are TGCGCCAGCAGCTTAGCGGGAGTTGCCTACGAGCAGTACTTC. This codes for CASSLAGVAYEQYF. This rearrangement joins TRBV5-1 to TRBJ2-7, with 8 bases fitting TRBD2. There are 14 residues in the CDR3. V dropped 2 bases and J dropped 2; count of bases not matched to a gene: 3. Germline V CDR1 and CDR2: SGHRS, YFSETQ.

Here the CDR3 DNA reads TGTGCCAGTAGTTCGGAGGGCAGGGGGAATTTTCAGCCCCAGCATTTT. Translation gives CASSSEGRGNFQPQHF. The rearrangement uses TRBV19 and TRBJ1-5; TRBD1 agrees at 7 bases. The V and J ends lost 5 bases and 6 bases, in that order; junction bases with no gene match: 13. This CDR3 region has 16 residues. Per germline, CDR1 LNHDA and CDR2 SQIVND (reference sequence).

The J gene is TRBJ2-1, the V gene TRBV4-3; a possible D gene is TRBD2 (6 bases). V gave up 4 bases and J gave up 5 bases, with 18 bases separating them. The germline CDR1 and CDR2 sequences are LGHNA and YSLEER. The CDR3 contains 16 residues. The CDR3 DNA sequence: TGCGCCAGCAGCCCAGGCCCAGGAGGGCACCACAATGAGCAGTTCTTC. It translates to CASSPGPGGHHNEQFF.